One TCR beta chain is described in this entry. These data belong to a study of OX40 agonist ivuxolimab in advanced cancers. Repertoires were generated with immunoSEQ multiplex PCR, while TCRdb's copy carries only in-frame clones and drops some. The sample records about 95,000 clones, about 91% being singletons. The CDR3 runs 19 residues. The trim removed 3 bases at V and 0 bases at J, leaving 13 bases unmatched. Germline V CDR1 and CDR2: LGHNA, YNFKEQ. The chain carries TRBV4-2 and TRBJ2-5, with 10 bases fitting TRBD2. Sample: CD4+ or CD8+ T cells sorted from blood, taken in a trial of the OX40 agonist ivuxolimab. The sequence came from an adult with an advanced solid tumor such as melanoma, head and neck, liver or kidney cancer. The CDR3 here is CASSQKGRTSGAYQETQYF. The CDR3 coding sequence is TGTGCCAGCAGCCAGAAGGGTAGGACTAGCGGCGCGTACCAAGAGACCCAGTACTTC.